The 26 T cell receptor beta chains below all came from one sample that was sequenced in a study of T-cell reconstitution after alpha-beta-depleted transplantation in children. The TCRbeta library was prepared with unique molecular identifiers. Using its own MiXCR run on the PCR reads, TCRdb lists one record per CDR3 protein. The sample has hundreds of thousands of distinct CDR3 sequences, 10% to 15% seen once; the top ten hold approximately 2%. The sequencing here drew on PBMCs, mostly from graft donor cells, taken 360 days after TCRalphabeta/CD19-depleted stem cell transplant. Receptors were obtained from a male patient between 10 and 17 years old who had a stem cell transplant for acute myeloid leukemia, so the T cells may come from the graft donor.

In DNA form, the CDR3 reads TGCAGCGTTGGACTAGCGGGAGGGCCGGGTGAGCAGTTCTTC. Its protein is CSVGLAGGPGEQFF. The V gene is TRBV29-1, the J gene TRBJ2-1; TRBD2 matches 14 bases. V was clipped by 4 bases and J by 9 bases; unmatched bases: 5. CDR3 length: 14 amino acids. Germline-derived CDR1 and CDR2 are SQVTM and ANQGSEA.

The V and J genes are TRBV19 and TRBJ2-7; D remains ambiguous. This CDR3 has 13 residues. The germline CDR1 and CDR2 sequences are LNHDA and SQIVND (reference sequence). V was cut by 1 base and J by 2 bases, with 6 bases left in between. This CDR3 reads CASSIAATYEQYF. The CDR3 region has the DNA TGTGCCAGTAGTATAGCGGCCACCTACGAGCAGTACTTC.

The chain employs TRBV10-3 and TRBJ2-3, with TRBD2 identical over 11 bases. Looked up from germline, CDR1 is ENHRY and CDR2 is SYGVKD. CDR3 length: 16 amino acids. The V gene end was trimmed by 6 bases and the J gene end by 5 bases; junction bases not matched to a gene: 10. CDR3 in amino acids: CAIRRSTSGVRDTQYF. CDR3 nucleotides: TGTGCCATCAGACGATCGACTAGCGGGGTCCGAGATACGCAGTATTTT.

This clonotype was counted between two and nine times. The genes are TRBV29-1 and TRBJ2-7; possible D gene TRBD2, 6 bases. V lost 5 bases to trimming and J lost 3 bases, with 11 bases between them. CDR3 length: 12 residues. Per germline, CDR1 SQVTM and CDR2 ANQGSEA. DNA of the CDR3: TGCAGCGTTCGACTAGGCCGCTACGAGCAGTACTTC. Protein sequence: CSVRLGRYEQYF.

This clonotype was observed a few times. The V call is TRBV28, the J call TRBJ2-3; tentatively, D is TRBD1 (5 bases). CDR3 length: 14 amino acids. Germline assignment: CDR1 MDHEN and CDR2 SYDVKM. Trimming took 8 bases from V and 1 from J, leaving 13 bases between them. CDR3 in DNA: TGTGCCAGCCAGGACATGACCCGCACAGATACGCAGTATTTT. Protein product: CASQDMTRTDTQYF.

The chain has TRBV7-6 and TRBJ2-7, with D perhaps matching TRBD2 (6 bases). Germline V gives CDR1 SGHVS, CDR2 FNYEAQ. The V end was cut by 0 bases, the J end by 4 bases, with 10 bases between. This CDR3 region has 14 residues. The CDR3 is CASSLALSGYEQYF. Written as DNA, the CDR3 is TGTGCCAGCAGCTTAGCGCTTAGCGGATACGAGCAGTACTTC. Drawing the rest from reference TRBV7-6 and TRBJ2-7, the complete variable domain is GAGVSQSPRYKVTKRGQDVALRCDPISGHVSLYWYRQALGQGPEFLTYFNYEAQQDKSGLPNDRFSAERPEGSISTLTIQRTEQRDSAMYRCASSLALSGYEQYFGPGTRLTVT.

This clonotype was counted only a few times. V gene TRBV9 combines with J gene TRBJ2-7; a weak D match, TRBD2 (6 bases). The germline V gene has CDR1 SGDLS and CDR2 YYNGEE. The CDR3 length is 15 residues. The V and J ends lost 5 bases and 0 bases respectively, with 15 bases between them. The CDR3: CASSPTRRDSYEQYF. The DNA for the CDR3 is TGTGCCAGCAGTCCCACTAGGCGGGACTCCTACGAGCAGTACTTC.

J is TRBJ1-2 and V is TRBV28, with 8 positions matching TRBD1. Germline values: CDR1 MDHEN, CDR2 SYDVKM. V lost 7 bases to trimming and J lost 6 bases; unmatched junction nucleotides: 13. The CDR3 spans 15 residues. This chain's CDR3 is CASIPLLRTGHGYTF. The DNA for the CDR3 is TGTGCCAGCATTCCCCTTCTGAGGACAGGGCATGGCTACACCTTC.

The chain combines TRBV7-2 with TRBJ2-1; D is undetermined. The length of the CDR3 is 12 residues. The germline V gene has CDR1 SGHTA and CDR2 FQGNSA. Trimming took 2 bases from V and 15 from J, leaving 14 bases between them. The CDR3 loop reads CASSLMSGMGFF. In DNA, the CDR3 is TGTGCCAGCAGCTTAATGTCGGGCATGGGGTTCTTC.

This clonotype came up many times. The CDR3, as DNA: TGTGCCAGCAGTTCGACAGTTAGCTACGAGCAGTACTTC. Translated, it gives CASSSTVSYEQYF. This chain uses TRBV27 with TRBJ2-7, with D tentatively TRBD1 (5 bases). The length of the CDR3 is 13 residues. V lost 4 bases and J 3 bases, leaving 10 bases between the germline ends. Per germline, CDR1 MNHEY and CDR2 SMNVEV (reference sequence).

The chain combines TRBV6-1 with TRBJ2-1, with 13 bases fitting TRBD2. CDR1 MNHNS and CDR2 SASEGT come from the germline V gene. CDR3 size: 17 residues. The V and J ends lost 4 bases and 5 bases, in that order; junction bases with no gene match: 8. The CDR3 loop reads CASSGTSGSMGHNEQFF. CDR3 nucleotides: TGTGCCAGCAGTGGGACTAGCGGGAGTATGGGCCACAATGAGCAGTTCTTC.

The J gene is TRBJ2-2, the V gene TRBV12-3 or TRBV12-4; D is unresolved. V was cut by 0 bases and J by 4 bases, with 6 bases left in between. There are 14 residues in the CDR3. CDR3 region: CASSLATATGELFF. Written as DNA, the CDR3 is TGTGCCAGCAGTTTAGCAACGGCCACCGGGGAGCTGTTTTTT.

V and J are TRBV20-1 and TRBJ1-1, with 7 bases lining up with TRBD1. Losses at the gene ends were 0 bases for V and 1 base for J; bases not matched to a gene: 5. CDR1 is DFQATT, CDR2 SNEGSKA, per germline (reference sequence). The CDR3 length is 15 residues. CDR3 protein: CSARDTRTGNTEAFF. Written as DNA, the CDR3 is TGCAGTGCTAGAGATACGAGGACAGGGAACACTGAAGCTTTCTTT.

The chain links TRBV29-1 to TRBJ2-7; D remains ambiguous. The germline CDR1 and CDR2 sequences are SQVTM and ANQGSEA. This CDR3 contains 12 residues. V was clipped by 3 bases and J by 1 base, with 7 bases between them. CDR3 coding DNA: TGCAGCGTTGAGAAGGGATCCTACGAGCAGTACTTC. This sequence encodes CSVEKGSYEQYF.

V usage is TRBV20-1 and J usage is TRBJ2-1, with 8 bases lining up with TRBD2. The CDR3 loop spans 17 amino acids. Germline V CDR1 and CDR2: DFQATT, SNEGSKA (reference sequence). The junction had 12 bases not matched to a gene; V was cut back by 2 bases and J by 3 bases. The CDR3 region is CSARPYFGSGNYNEQFF. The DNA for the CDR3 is TGCAGTGCTAGACCGTACTTTGGTAGCGGGAACTACAATGAGCAGTTCTTC.

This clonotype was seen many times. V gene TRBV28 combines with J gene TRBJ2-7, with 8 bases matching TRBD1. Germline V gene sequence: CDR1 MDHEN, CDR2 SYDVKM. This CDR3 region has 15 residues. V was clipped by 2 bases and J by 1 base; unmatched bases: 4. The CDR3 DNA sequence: TGTGCCAGCAGTTTAATCCGGGACAGGTCCTACGAGCAGTACTTC. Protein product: CASSLIRDRSYEQYF.

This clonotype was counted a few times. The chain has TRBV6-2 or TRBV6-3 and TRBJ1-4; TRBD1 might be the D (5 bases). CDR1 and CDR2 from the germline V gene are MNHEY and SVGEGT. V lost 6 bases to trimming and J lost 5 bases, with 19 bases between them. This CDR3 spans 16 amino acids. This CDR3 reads CASSRGWDAPNEKLFF. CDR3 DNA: TGTGCCAGCAGCCGTGGATGGGACGCTCCAAATGAAAAACTGTTTTTT.

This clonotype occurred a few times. This CDR3 reads CSVEASYTDTQYF. In DNA form, the CDR3 reads TGCAGCGTTGAGGCTAGCTACACAGATACGCAGTATTTT. The chain has TRBV29-1 and TRBJ2-3, with D possibly matching TRBD2 (5 bases). This CDR3 has 13 residues. Germline V CDR1 and CDR2: SQVTM, ANQGSEA. The V end was cut by 3 bases, the J end by 2 bases, with 9 bases between.

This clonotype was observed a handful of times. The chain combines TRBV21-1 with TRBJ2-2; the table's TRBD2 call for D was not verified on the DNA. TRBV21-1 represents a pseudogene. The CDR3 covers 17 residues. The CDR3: CASSMGIAGKYTGELFF. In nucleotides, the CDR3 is TGTGCCAGCAGCATGGGCATAGCGGGAAAGTACACCGGGGAGCTGTTTTTT.

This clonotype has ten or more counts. The CDR3 spells CASRRQGTLGDEQYF. CDR3 nucleotide sequence: TGTGCCAGCAGACGACAGGGAACCTTGGGGGACGAGCAGTACTTC. The chain carries TRBV7-2 and TRBJ2-7, with 7 bases aligning to TRBD1. This CDR3 has 15 residues. Germline V gives CDR1 SGHTA, CDR2 FQGNSA. Trimming took 6 bases from V and 5 from J; bases not matched to a gene: 13.

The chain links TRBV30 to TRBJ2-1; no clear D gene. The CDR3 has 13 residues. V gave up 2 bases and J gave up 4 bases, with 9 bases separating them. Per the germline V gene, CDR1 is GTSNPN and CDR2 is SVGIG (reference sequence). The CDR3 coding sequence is TGTGCCTGGAGTTCCGGACGATACAATGAGCAGTTCTTC. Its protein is CAWSSGRYNEQFF.

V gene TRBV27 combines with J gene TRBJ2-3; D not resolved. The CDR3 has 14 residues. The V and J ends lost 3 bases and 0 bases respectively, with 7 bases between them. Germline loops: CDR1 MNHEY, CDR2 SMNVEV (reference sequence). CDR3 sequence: CASSLRRSTDTQYF. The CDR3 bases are TGTGCCAGCAGTTTGAGGCGGAGCACAGATACGCAGTATTTT.

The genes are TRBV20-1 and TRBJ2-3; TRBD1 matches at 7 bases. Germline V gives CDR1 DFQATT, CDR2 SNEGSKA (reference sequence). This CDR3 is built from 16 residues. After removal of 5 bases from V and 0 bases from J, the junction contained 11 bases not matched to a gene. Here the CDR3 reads CSAGGDRASSTDTQYF. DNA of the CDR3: TGCAGTGCTGGCGGAGACAGGGCTAGTAGCACAGATACGCAGTATTTT.

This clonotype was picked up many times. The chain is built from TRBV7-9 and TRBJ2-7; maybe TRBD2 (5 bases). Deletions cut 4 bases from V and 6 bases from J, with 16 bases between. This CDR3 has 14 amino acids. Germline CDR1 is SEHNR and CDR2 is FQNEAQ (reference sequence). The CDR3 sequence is CASSSISSLSEQYF. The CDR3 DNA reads TGTGCCAGCAGCTCCATATCTAGCCTCTCCGAGCAGTACTTC.

The DNA of the CDR3 is TGCAGCGTTGAAGGGGTAACGGGAGCAGCCTACAATGAGCAGTTCTTC. Residues: CSVEGVTGAAYNEQFF. The rearrangement links TRBV29-1 to TRBJ2-1; tentatively, D is TRBD2 (6 bases). V dropped 1 base and J dropped 2 bases, with 15 bases sitting between them. The CDR3 runs 16 residues. Per the germline V gene, CDR1 is SQVTM and CDR2 is ANQGSEA.

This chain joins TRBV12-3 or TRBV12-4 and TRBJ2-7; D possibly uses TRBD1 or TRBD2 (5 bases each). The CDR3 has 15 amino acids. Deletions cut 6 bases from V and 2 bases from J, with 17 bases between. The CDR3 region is CASRSNRDGTYEQYF. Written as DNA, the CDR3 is TGTGCCAGCAGATCGAACCGGGACGGGACCTACGAGCAGTACTTC.